This T cell receptor beta chain comes out of a study of T cells after posttransplantation cyclophosphamide. Busulfan-fludarabine conditioning, marrow transplant, and cyclophosphamide on days +3 and +4 were administered. The CDR3 length is 16 residues. Germline assignment: CDR1 SGHTA and CDR2 FQGNSA. V lost 5 bases to trimming and J lost 2 bases, with 16 bases between them. The repertoire was sequenced with immunoSEQ multiplex PCR; TCRdb's copy has only in-frame clones and lacks some. The table lists fewer than 8,500 clones, approximately 82% of them singletons. The chain has TRBV7-2 and TRBJ1-3, with D unresolved. The origin of this receptor is a female patient aged 50-59 years who received an allogeneic stem cell transplant from a related donor, was CMV-positive, and had no GVHD. The graft donor may have given rise to some T cells. The source was CD8+ T cells sorted from PBMCs, collected approximately 1,500 days after allogeneic stem cell transplant with posttransplant cyclophosphamide. Here the CDR3 reads CASSPGAGYPGNTIYF. The CDR3 nucleotides are TGTGCCAGCAGCCCTGGTGCGGGGTACCCTGGAAACACCATATATTTT.